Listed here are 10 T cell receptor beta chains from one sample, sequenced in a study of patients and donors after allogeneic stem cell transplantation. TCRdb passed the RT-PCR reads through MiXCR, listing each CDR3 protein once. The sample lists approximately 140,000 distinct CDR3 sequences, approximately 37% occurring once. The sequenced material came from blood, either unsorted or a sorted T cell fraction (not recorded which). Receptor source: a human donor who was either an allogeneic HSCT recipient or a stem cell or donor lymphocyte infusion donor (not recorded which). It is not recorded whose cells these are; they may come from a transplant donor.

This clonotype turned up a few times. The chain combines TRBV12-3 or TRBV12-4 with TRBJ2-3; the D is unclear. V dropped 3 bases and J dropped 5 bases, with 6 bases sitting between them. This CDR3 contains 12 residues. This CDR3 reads CASSFNRDTQYF. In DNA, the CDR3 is TGTGCCAGCAGTTTTAACCGAGATACGCAGTATTTT.

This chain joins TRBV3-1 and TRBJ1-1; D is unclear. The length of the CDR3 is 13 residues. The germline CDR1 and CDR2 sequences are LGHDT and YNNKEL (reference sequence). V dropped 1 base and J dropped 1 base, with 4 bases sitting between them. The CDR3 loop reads CASSQVGNTEAFF. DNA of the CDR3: TGTGCCAGCAGCCAAGTGGGGAACACTGAAGCTTTCTTT.

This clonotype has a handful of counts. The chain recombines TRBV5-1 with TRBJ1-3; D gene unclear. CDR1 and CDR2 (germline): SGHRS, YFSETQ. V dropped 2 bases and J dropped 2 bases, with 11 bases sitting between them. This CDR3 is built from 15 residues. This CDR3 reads CASSLDGMTGNTIYF. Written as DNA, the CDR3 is TGCGCCAGCAGCTTAGACGGAATGACTGGAAACACCATATATTTT.

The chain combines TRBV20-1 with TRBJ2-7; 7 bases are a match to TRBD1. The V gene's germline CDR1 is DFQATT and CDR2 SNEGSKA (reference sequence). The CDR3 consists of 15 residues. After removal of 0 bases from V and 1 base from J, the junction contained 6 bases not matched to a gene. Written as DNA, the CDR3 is TGCAGTGCTAGAGATTCGGCAGGGGGATCCTACGAGCAGTACTTC. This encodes CSARDSAGGSYEQYF.

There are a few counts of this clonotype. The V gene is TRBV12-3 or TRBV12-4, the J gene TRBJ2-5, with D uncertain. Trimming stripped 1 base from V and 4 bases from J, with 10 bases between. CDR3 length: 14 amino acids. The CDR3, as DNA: TGTGCCAGCAGTTTAGGCAGGACGGGAGAGACCCAGTACTTC. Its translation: CASSLGRTGETQYF.

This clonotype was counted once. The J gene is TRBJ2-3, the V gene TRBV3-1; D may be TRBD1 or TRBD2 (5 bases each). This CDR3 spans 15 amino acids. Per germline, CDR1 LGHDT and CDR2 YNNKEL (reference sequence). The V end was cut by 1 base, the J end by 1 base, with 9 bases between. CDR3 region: CASSQVGVGTDTQYF. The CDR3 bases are TGTGCCAGCAGCCAAGTGGGGGTAGGCACAGATACGCAGTATTTT.

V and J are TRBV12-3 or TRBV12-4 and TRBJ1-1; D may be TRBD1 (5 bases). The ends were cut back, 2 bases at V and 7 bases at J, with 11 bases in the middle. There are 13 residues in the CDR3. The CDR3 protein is CASSLTPGLEAFF. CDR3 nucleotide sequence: TGTGCCAGCAGTTTAACCCCGGGGCTTGAAGCTTTCTTT.

In DNA form, the CDR3 reads TGTGCCAGCAGCCATCAGAGGAGGGGTAGGAATACTGAAGCTTTCTTT. Translating it yields CASSHQRRGRNTEAFF. V is TRBV3-1 and J is TRBJ1-1; TRBD1 might be the D (5 bases). Germline loops: CDR1 LGHDT, CDR2 YNNKEL (reference sequence). The CDR3 is 16 amino acids. Trimming cost V 3 bases and J 5 bases, with 19 bases left between them.

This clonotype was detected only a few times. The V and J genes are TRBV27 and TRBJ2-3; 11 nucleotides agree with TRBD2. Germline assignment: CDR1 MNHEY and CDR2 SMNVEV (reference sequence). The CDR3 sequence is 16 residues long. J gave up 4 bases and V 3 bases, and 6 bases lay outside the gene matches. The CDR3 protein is CASSFIAGGPPDTQYF. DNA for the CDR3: TGTGCCAGCAGTTTTATAGCGGGGGGGCCCCCAGATACGCAGTATTTT.

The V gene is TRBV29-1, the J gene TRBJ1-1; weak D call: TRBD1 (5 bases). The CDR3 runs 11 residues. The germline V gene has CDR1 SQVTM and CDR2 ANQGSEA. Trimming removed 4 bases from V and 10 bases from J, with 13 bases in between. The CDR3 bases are TGCAGCGTTGCCAGGGAGTCCTCAGCTTTCTTT. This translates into CSVARESSAFF. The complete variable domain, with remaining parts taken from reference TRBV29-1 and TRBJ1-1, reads SAVISQKPSRDICQRGTSLTIQCQVDSQVTMMFWYRQQPGQSLTLIATANQGSEATYESGFVIDKFPISRPNLTFSTLTVSNMSPEDSSIYLCSVARESSAFFGQGTRLTVV.